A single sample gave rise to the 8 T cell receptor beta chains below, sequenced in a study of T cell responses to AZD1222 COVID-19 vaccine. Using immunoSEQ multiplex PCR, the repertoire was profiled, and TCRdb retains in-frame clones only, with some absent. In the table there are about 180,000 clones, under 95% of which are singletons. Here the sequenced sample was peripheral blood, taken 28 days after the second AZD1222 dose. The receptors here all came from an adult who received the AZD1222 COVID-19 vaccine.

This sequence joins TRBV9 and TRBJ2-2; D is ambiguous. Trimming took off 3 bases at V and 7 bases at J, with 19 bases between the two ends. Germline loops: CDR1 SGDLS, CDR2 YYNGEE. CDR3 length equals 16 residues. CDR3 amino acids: CASSAPVGPVGGELFF. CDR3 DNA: TGTGCCAGCAGCGCGCCTGTTGGACCGGTCGGCGGGGAGCTGTTTTTT.

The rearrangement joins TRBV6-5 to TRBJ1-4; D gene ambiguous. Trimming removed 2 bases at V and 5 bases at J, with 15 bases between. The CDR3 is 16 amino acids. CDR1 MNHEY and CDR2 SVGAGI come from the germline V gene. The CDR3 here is CASSYGYGQENEKLFF. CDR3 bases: TGTGCCAGCAGTTACGGTTATGGCCAGGAAAATGAAAAACTGTTTTTT.

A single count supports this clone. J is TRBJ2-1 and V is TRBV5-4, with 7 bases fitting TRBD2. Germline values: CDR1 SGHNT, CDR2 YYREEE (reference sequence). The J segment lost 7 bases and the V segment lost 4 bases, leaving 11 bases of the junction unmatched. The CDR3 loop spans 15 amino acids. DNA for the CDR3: TGTGCCAGCAGCCCCGGGAGGCTAGCTAGAAATGAGCAGTTCTTC. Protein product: CASSPGRLARNEQFF. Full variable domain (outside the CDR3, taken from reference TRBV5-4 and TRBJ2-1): ETGVTQSPTHLIKTRGQQVTLRCSSQSGHNTVSWYQQALGQGPQFIFQYYREEENGRGNFPPRFSGLQFPNYSSELNVNALELDDSALYLCASSPGRLARNEQFFGPGTRLTVL.

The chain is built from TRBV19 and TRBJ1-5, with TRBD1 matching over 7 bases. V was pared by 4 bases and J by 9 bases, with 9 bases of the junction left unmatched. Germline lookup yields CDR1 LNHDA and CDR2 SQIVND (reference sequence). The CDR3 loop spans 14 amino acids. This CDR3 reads CASSSPTGQGPQHF. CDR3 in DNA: TGTGCCAGTAGTAGCCCGACAGGGCAAGGGCCCCAGCATTTT.

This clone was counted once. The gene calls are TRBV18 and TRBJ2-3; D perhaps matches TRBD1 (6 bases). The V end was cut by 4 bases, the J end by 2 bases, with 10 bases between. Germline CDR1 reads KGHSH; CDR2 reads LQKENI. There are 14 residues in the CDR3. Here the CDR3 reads CASSRQESTDTQYF. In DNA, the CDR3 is TGTGCCAGCTCACGACAGGAGTCCACAGATACGCAGTATTTT.

The CDR3, as DNA: TGTGCCAGCAGAACCGGGACTAGCGGGATTCTAGGGTACAATGAGCAGTTCTTC. As protein: CASRTGTSGILGYNEQFF. This rearrangement joins TRBV27 to TRBJ2-1; 13 bases line up with TRBD2. CDR1 is MNHEY and CDR2 is SMNVEV in the germline V gene (reference sequence). The CDR3 sequence is 18 residues long. Trimming took 6 bases from V and 4 from J; bases not matched to a gene: 12.

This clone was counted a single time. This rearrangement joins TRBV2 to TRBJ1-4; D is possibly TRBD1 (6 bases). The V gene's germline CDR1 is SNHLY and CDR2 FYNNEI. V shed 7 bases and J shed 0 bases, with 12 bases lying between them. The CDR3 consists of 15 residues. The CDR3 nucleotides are TGTGCCAGCACAGGGGACTTTGCAACTAATGAAAAACTGTTTTTT. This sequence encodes CASTGDFATNEKLFF.

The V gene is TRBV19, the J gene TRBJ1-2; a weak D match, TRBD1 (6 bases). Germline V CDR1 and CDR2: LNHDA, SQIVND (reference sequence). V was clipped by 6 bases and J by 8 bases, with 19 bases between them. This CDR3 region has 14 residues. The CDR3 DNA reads TGTGCCAGTAGACCGGCGGGGGCGCAAATCGGCTACACCTTC. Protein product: CASRPAGAQIGYTF.